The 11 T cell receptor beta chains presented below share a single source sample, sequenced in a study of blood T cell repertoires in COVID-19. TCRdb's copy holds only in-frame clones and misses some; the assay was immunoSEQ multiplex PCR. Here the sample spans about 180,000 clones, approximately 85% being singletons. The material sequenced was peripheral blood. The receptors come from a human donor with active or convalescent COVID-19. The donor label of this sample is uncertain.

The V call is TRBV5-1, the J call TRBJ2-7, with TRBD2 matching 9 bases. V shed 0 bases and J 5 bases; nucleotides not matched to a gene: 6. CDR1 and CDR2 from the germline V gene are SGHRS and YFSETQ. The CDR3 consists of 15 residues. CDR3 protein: CASSLGGLAFHEQYF. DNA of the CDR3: TGCGCCAGCAGCTTGGGCGGACTAGCGTTCCACGAGCAGTACTTC.

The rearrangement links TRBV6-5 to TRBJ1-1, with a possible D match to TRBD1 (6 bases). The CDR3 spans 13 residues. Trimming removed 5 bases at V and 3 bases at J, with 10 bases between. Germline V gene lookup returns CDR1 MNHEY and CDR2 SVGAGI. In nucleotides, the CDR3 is TGTGCCAGCAGTCGCGCAGGGGACACTGAAGCTTTCTTT. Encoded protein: CASSRAGDTEAFF.

CDR3 sequence reads: CASSQEPVGPNYGYTF. For the CDR3, the DNA is TGCGCCAGCAGCCAAGAGCCCGTTGGCCCCAACTATGGCTACACCTTC. V gene TRBV4-1 combines with J gene TRBJ1-2; no definite D call. Germline V gene sequence: CDR1 MGHRA, CDR2 YSYEKL. V lost 0 bases and J lost 2, with 13 bases in between. CDR3 length: 16 residues.

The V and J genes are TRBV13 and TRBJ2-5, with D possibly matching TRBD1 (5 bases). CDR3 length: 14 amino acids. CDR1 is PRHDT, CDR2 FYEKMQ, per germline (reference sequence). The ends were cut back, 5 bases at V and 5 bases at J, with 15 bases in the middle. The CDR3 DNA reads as TGTGCCAGCAGCGTTAGTAGCAGGGCGGAGACCCAGTACTTC. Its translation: CASSVSSRAETQYF.

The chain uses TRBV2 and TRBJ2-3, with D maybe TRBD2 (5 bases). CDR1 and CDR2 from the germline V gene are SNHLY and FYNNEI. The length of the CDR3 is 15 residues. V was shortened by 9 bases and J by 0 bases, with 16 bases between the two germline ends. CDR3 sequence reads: CASSPGLGSTDTQYF. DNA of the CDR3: TGTGCCAGTTCGCCCGGACTGGGGAGCACAGATACGCAGTATTTT.

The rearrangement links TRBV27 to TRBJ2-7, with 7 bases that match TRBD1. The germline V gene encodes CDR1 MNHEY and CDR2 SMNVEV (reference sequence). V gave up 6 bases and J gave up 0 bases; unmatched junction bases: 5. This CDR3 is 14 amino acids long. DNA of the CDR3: TGTGCCAGCAGGGGGACAGCCGTCTCCTACGAGCAGTACTTC. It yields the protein CASRGTAVSYEQYF.

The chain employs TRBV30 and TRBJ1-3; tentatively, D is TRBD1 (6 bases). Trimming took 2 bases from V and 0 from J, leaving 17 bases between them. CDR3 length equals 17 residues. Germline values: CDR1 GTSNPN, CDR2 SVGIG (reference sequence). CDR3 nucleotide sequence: TGTGCCTGGAGTAACAGGGCCAGGAGAAGCTCTGGAAACACCATATATTTT. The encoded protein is CAWSNRARRSSGNTIYF.

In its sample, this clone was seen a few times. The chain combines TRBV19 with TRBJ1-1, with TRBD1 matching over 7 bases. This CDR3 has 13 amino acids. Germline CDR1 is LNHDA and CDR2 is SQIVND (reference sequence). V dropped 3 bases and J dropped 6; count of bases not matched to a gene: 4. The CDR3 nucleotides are TGTGCCAGTAGTATTGGGACAGCGTCTGAAGCTTTCTTT. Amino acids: CASSIGTASEAFF.

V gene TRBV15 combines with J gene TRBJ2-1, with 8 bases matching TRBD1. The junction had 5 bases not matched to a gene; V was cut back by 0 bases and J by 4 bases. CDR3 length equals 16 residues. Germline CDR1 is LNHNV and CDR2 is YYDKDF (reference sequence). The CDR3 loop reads CATSRDETGVYNEQFF. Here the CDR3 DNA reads TGTGCCACCAGCAGAGATGAGACAGGGGTTTACAATGAGCAGTTCTTC.

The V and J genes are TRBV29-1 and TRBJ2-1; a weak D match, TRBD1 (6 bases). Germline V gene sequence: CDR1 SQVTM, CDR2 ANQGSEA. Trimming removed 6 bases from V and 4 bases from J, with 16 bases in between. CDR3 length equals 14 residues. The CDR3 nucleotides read TGCAGCGTGAACTCCAGGGGCCCATACAATGAGCAGTTCTTC. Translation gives CSVNSRGPYNEQFF.

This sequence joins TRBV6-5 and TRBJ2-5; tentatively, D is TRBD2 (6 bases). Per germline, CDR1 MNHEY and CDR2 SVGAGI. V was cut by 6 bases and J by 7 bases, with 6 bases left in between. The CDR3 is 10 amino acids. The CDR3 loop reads CASSGGTQYF. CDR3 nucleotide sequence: TGTGCCAGCAGCGGGGGGACCCAGTACTTC.